This record covers a single T cell receptor (beta chain). Its specific antigen is unknown. Base quality data are lacking; no much larger clone is found one base away. The data derive from a study of stem cell transplantation in POMP-related autoinflammatory disease (dated by TCRdb to the early 2020s). With regard to the full study: The study hypothesized that defective thymoproteasomes impair MHC class I-dependent CD8+ T-cell differentiation and positive selection, skewing the TRB repertoire. Before transplant, patients showed CD4+ naive T-cell skewing, low CD8+ T-cell proportions, and reduced T-cell cytokine secretion. The effect of POMP deficiency on T-cell receptor beta repertoire diversity and CDR3 characteristics was assessed using high-throughput TRB sequencing.

Library prep was done by the immunoSEQ multiplex PCR assay. The authors' analysis ran thus. Shannon entropy, which takes clonal size distribution into account, was used to quantify repertoire diversity. Clonotype distribution inequality was measured with the Gini-Simpson index (Simpson_1-D). The clones in this table, taken by TCRdb from immuneACCESS, are in-frame only. Not every clone is retained; where verified, under half of the shortfall comes from an unresolved V gene, and the cause of the rest is unknown. V and J calls and clone size are as listed in that table; D and trimming were resolved from the DNA. This sample comprises more than 25,000 clones, around 88% of them detected only once. The ten largest make up 0.6% to 0.75% of the sample. General study outcomes and caveats: Statistical significance for the trend toward lower diversity and increased clonality in PRAID patients was reached only for regulatory T cells. The number of unique TRB V-J gene pairings was restricted in PRAID patients. A trend toward lower TRB diversity and higher clonality was observed in PRAID patients across all analyzed T-cell subsets.

The CDR3 holds 16 amino acids from the cysteine to the phenylalanine. Just the 48-base CDR3 DNA is kept, in frame starting at base 1. The germline V gene (reference sequence) supplies CDR1 SEHNR and CDR2 FQNEAQ. The germline V end is reduced by 3 bases and the J end by 5 bases; junction bases left unmatched: 10. This specimen's time point label, interpreted: before hematopoietic stem cell transplant. PRAID was characterized by prominent immunodeficiency alongside autoinflammation. Before TRB sequencing, T-cell subsets (conventional T cells, CD8+ T cells, regulatory T cells, T follicular helper cells) were sorted.

The V and J segments used are TRBV7-9 and TRBJ2-1, and TRBD2 aligns with 7 junction nucleotides. This TCR derives from a human donor with POMP-related autoinflammation and immune dysregulation (PRAID). Material: CD4+ T cells from PBMCs, obtained before stem cell transplantation. The DNA sequence reads TGTGCCAGCAGCTTGGCCCTCCTAGCGGTACACAATGAGCAGTTCTTC. This translates into CASSLALLAVHNEQFF.